This T cell receptor beta chain was found in a study of blood T cell repertoires in COVID-19. Looking at the study overall: Samples came from the United States, Italy and Spain, spanning acute and convalescent COVID-19. The cDNA or gDNA used as material had been derived from T cells, B-cell-depleted T cells, or PBMCs.

The CDR3 covers 14 residues. V was pared by 2 bases and J by 2 bases, with 3 bases of the junction left unmatched. Germline CDR1 SEHNR, CDR2 FQNEAQ (reference sequence). The Seattle site enrolled patients during active infection and followed them longitudinally. TCRdb keeps only in-frame clones here, not all; method: immunoSEQ multiplex PCR. The table includes 200,000 or so clones, roughly 80% detected once. This receptor was taken from a woman aged 80 or over with COVID-19, enrolled during active disease. The source material was peripheral blood. The V and J genes are TRBV7-9 and TRBJ2-7, with 7 nucleotides matching TRBD1. The CDR3 DNA is TGTGCCAGCAGCTTAACGACAGGGCCCTACGAGCAGTACTTC. It codes for CASSLTTGPYEQYF.